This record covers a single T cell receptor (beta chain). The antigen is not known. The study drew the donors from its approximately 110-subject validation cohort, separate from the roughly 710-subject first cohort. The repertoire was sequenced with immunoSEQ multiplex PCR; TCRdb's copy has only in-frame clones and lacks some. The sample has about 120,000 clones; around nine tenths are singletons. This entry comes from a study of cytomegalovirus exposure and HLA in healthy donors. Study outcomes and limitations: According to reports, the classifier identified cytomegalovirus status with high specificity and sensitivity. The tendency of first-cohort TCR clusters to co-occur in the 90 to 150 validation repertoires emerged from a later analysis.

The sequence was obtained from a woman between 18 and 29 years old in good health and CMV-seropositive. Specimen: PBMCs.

The CDR3 DNA is TGCGCCAGCAGCCTACGATCAGCGGGACAGGGGTATTCTGGAAACACCATATATTTT. This translates into CASSLRSAGQGYSGNTIYF. This chain joins TRBV4-1 and TRBJ1-3; 10 bases match TRBD1. V was clipped by 4 bases and J by 1 base; unmatched bases: 13. Germline CDR1 reads MGHRA; CDR2 reads YSYEKL. The CDR3 runs 19 residues.